This is a list of T cell receptor beta chains from one sample in a study of neurological immune-mediated disorders. MiXCR, run by TCRdb on the 5' RACE reads, gives a single entry per CDR3 protein. Found here are around 60,000 distinct CDR3 sequences, 3% to 4% of them singletons; the top ten hold roughly 6.6%. Material: PBMCs. Receptor source: an older woman with multiple sclerosis. Both conserved end residues are trimmed from each CDR3. The order of the fields is CDR3 protein, J gene, V gene.

CDR3aa: ASRRGPIETQY
j_gene: TRBJ2-5
v_gene: TRBV7-9

CDR3aa: ASSLSQGYNEQF
j_gene: TRBJ2-1
v_gene: TRBV7-3

CDR3aa: ASSYGIGYGYT
j_gene: TRBJ1-2
v_gene: TRBV6-6

CDR3aa: ASSPPTGYEQY
j_gene: TRBJ2-7
v_gene: TRBV5-1

CDR3aa: ASSQESALLGTNEKLF
j_gene: TRBJ1-4
v_gene: TRBV4-1

CDR3aa: AISVTGAMNTEAF
j_gene: TRBJ1-1
v_gene: TRBV10-3

CDR3aa: ASSPDRYEQY
j_gene: TRBJ2-7
v_gene: TRBV5-1

CDR3aa: ASSLLGVAYNEQF
j_gene: TRBJ2-1
v_gene: TRBV7-2

CDR3aa: SLQRGAIPYEQY
j_gene: TRBJ2-7
v_gene: TRBV20-1

CDR3aa: ASSLLGRLYMNTEAF
j_gene: TRBJ1-1
v_gene: TRBV28

CDR3aa: SVVGKLTDTQY
j_gene: TRBJ2-3
v_gene: TRBV29-1

CDR3aa: ASSLQGLETQY
j_gene: TRBJ2-5
v_gene: TRBV5-1

CDR3aa: ASSSNRGGTGELF
j_gene: TRBJ2-2
v_gene: TRBV5-1

CDR3aa: ASTSRAEEKLF
j_gene: TRBJ1-4
v_gene: TRBV6-5

CDR3aa: ASSVPRDGPGETQY
j_gene: TRBJ2-5
v_gene: TRBV9

CDR3aa: ASSRQTTNEKLF
j_gene: TRBJ1-4
v_gene: TRBV5-5

CDR3aa: ASSFFLDMKGGESGTWTEQF
j_gene: TRBJ2-1
v_gene: TRBV28

CDR3aa: ASSLEWGTDTQY
j_gene: TRBJ2-3
v_gene: TRBV7-2

CDR3aa: ASSLGPATGFQPQH
j_gene: TRBJ1-5
v_gene: TRBV5-1

CDR3aa: ASSVPKTGNKRAQY
j_gene: TRBJ2-5
v_gene: TRBV6-1

CDR3aa: SVAQARGYT
j_gene: TRBJ1-2
v_gene: TRBV29-1

CDR3aa: ASSLGELYSNQPQH
j_gene: TRBJ1-5
v_gene: TRBV28

CDR3aa: ASSLTSANYEQY
j_gene: TRBJ2-7
v_gene: TRBV5-5

CDR3aa: ASSFPWPQETQY
j_gene: TRBJ2-5
v_gene: TRBV7-9

CDR3aa: ASSLKVQGHGYT
j_gene: TRBJ1-2
v_gene: TRBV27